One sample yielded the 3 T cell receptor beta chains listed below, sequenced in a study of T cell changes during pregnancy in multiple sclerosis. Clones were read by immunoSEQ multiplex PCR, and TCRdb kept only the in-frame ones, dropping some. The sample lists about 97,000 clones, less than 95% occurring once. Sequenced material: peripheral blood, taken in the second trimester of pregnancy. These receptor sequences come from a female donor in good health, enrolled as a control in a pregnancy study.

The V gene is TRBV5-1, the J gene TRBJ1-2; TRBD1 agrees at 7 bases. Germline CDR1 is SGHRS and CDR2 is YFSETQ. This CDR3 has 12 residues. V shed 2 bases and J 6 bases; nucleotides not matched to a gene: 1. CDR3 bases: TGCGCCAGCAGCTTTGACAGGGATGGCTACACCTTC. Translating it yields CASSFDRDGYTF.

The chain carries TRBV18 and TRBJ2-2, with TRBD1 as a possible D gene (5 bases). From germline, CDR1 is KGHSH and CDR2 LQKENI. The CDR3 has 15 amino acids. With 8 bases removed from V and 2 bases from J, the gap between germline ends came to 15 bases. CDR3 loop: CASPQATDNTGELFF. The DNA of the CDR3 is TGTGCCAGCCCACAGGCGACAGATAACACCGGGGAGCTGTTTTTT.

The V and J genes are TRBV6-1 and TRBJ2-3, with 8 bases that match TRBD1. V gave up 4 bases and J gave up 4 bases; unmatched junction bases: 19. CDR3 length: 19 amino acids. Per the germline V gene, CDR1 is MNHNS and CDR2 is SASEGT. CDR3 sequence (DNA): TGTGCCAGCAGTGTGCGACAGGGGATAGGTCAGGGCACCGCAGATACGCAGTATTTT. Translated: CASSVRQGIGQGTADTQYF.